These 22 T cell receptor beta chains originate from one sample sequenced in a study of a mutant IDH1 vaccine in newly diagnosed glioma. Time point denoted: week 23, last vaccination. In every dose of vaccine, 300 ug of mutant IDH1 20-mer peptide was given alongside topical imiquimod. TCRdb's table, derived via immunoSEQ multiplex PCR, lists solely in-frame clones and lacks some. The top ten hold around 1.5% of the sample, which has about 54,000 clones, around 86% seen once. These receptors lack a known antigen. Sequences were derived from PBMCs, sampled from a glioma patient whose treatment included an IDH1 peptide vaccine. The source of these receptors is a man in his forties with glioma.

The CDR3 nucleotides are TGTGCCAGCAACTCCGCGGCCAGGAGCTCCTACGAGCAGTACTTC. Protein sequence: CASNSAARSSYEQYF. The rearrangement links TRBV7-2 to TRBJ2-7; D is uncertain. This CDR3 has 15 residues. Germline V lookup: CDR1 SGHTA, CDR2 FQGNSA. Deletions cut 7 bases from V and 0 bases from J, with 16 bases between.

The CDR3 protein is CASSLESGTSYEQYF. The DNA for the CDR3 is TGTGCCAGCAGCTTAGAAAGCGGAACGTCCTACGAGCAGTACTTC. This chain joins TRBV7-2 and TRBJ2-7; the D gene is possibly TRBD2 (5 bases). Germline V lookup: CDR1 SGHTA, CDR2 FQGNSA. V dropped 1 base and J dropped 1 base, with 11 bases sitting between them. The CDR3 is 15 amino acids.

The genes are TRBV5-4 and TRBJ2-5, with TRBD1 identical over 7 bases. This CDR3 is 15 amino acids long. In germline, CDR1 is SGHNT, CDR2 YYREEE (reference sequence). V gave up 0 bases and J gave up 4 bases; unmatched junction bases: 6. CDR3 bases: TGTGCCAGCAGCTTGGGACAGGGATTCTCAGAGACCCAGTACTTC. As protein: CASSLGQGFSETQYF. Variable domain in full (rest from reference TRBV5-4 and TRBJ2-5): ETGVTQSPTHLIKTRGQQVTLRCSSQSGHNTVSWYQQALGQGPQFIFQYYREEENGRGNFPPRFSGLQFPNYSSELNVNALELDDSALYLCASSLGQGFSETQYFGPGTRLLVL.

The V and J genes are TRBV13 and TRBJ2-7; 8 bases match TRBD2. CDR1 PRHDT and CDR2 FYEKMQ come from the germline V gene (reference sequence). The CDR3 totals 16 residues. Germline trimming cut 0 bases from V and 3 bases from J; bases unmatched to any gene: 7. CDR3 bases: TGTGCCAGCAGCTTAGGCCTAAAGGGACTAGGCTACGAGCAGTACTTC. Its protein is CASSLGLKGLGYEQYF.

The chain links TRBV27 to TRBJ1-5; TRBD1 aligns across 9 bases. CDR3 length equals 15 residues. Germline V gene sequence: CDR1 MNHEY, CDR2 SMNVEV (reference sequence). V lost 5 bases, J lost 4 bases, and 6 bases stayed unmatched. The CDR3 is CASSAPGTGNQPQHF. The CDR3 nucleotides are TGTGCCAGCAGTGCACCCGGGACAGGGAATCAGCCCCAGCATTTT.

The V gene is TRBV4-2, the J gene TRBJ1-6, with TRBD1 matching 8 bases. With V trimmed by 1 base and J by 6 bases, 8 bases remained unmatched. The V gene's germline CDR1 is LGHNA and CDR2 YNFKEQ. The CDR3 length is 17 residues. DNA for the CDR3: TGTGCCAGCAGCCAAGTGGGGGACAGGAGCCTTAATTCACCCCTCCACTTT. As protein: CASSQVGDRSLNSPLHF.

The chain uses TRBV5-1 and TRBJ2-7, with 7 bases aligning to TRBD2. The CDR3 contains 15 residues. The J segment lost 0 bases and the V segment lost 4 bases, leaving 7 bases of the junction unmatched. Germline V gives CDR1 SGHRS, CDR2 YFSETQ. The CDR3 spells CASSPAGRGSYEQYF. In DNA form, the CDR3 reads TGCGCCAGCAGCCCGGCGGGGAGGGGCTCCTACGAGCAGTACTTC.

The gene calls are TRBV5-6 and TRBJ1-1; D perhaps matches TRBD1 (5 bases). Per germline, CDR1 SGHDT and CDR2 YYEEEE. Trimming removed 2 bases at V and 4 bases at J, with 12 bases between. The CDR3 sequence is 14 residues long. The CDR3: CASSLRVGGTEAFF. In nucleotides, the CDR3 is TGTGCCAGCAGCTTAAGGGTGGGGGGCACTGAAGCTTTCTTT. The full variable domain, completed using reference TRBV5-6 and TRBJ1-1, is DAGVTQSPTHLIKTRGQQVTLRCSPKSGHDTVSWYQQALGQGPQFIFQYYEEEERQRGNFPDRFSGHQFPNYSSELNVNALLLGDSALYLCASSLRVGGTEAFFGQGTRLTVV.

The chain carries TRBV10-2 and TRBJ2-1, with unresolved D. V shed 6 bases and J shed 7 bases, with 7 bases lying between them. The CDR3 has 11 amino acids. Germline V CDR1 and CDR2: WSHSY, SAAADI. CDR3 loop: CASSGRNEQFF. In DNA form, the CDR3 reads TGCGCCAGCAGCGGCCGTAATGAGCAGTTCTTC.

The chain joins TRBV25-1 to TRBJ1-1, with D possibly being TRBD1 (5 bases). CDR3 length equals 13 residues. Germline-derived CDR1 and CDR2 are MGHDK and SYGVNS. V shed 6 bases and J shed 1 base, with 9 bases lying between them. The CDR3 nucleotides are TGTGCCAGCAGCACAGGCGCGAACACTGAAGCTTTCTTT. Protein sequence: CASSTGANTEAFF.

The chain combines TRBV29-1 with TRBJ1-2; TRBD1 aligns across 7 bases. Losses at the gene ends were 3 bases for V and 10 bases for J; bases not matched to a gene: 8. The CDR3 loop spans 12 amino acids. Germline V gene lookup returns CDR1 SQVTM and CDR2 ANQGSEA. The CDR3 DNA follows: TGCAGCGTTGACTCTACAGGGGACGTCTACACCTTC. Its translation is CSVDSTGDVYTF.

CDR3 sequence reads: CASSLWAGLNTEAFF. CDR3 DNA sequence: TGTGCCAGCAGCTTATGGGCAGGGCTGAACACTGAAGCTTTCTTT. The rearrangement links TRBV7-2 to TRBJ1-1, with D possibly matching TRBD1 (5 bases). This CDR3 comprises 15 residues. The germline V gene has CDR1 SGHTA and CDR2 FQGNSA. V lost 2 bases to trimming and J lost 0 bases, with 10 bases between them.

This clone was counted only a few times. This chain joins TRBV6-5 and TRBJ2-7; possibly TRBD1 for D (5 bases). CDR1 and CDR2 (germline): MNHEY, SVGAGI. The length of the CDR3 is 13 residues. V was cut by 2 bases and J by 2 bases, with 7 bases left in between. The CDR3 here is CASSYGRAYEQYF. CDR3 coding DNA: TGTGCCAGCAGTTACGGCAGGGCCTACGAGCAGTACTTC.

On this clone: At one of its ends the junction is not consistent with the germline gene, which may arise from a read error. The CDR3 spells CASSLVWFSNQPQHF. CDR3 bases: TGTGCTAGCAGCTTAGTATGGTTTTCCAATCAGCCCCAGCATTTT. The gene calls are TRBV7-7 and TRBJ1-5; D is unclear. The CDR3 totals 15 residues. Germline V gives CDR1 SSHAT, CDR2 FNYEAQ (reference sequence).

This clone was detected once. This chain uses TRBV10-3 with TRBJ2-7, with 13 nucleotides matching TRBD2. This CDR3 comprises 17 residues. Germline trimming cut 3 bases from V and 1 base from J; bases unmatched to any gene: 6. Germline CDR1 is ENHRY and CDR2 is SYGVKD. DNA of the CDR3: TGTGCCATCAGTGACGGTCAGGGACTAGCGGGGTCCTACGAGCAGTACTTC. Encoded protein: CAISDGQGLAGSYEQYF.

This rearrangement joins TRBV7-6 to TRBJ2-2; 13 bases match TRBD2. With V trimmed by 5 bases and J by 6 bases, 6 bases remained unmatched. The CDR3 runs 16 residues. Per germline, CDR1 SGHVS and CDR2 FNYEAQ. CDR3 sequence: CASSPRTSGRAGELFF. CDR3 DNA sequence: TGTGCCAGCAGCCCCAGGACTAGCGGGAGAGCCGGGGAGCTGTTTTTT.

The chain carries TRBV9 and TRBJ2-3; a possible D gene is TRBD2 (6 bases). The CDR3 sequence is 16 residues long. Trimming pared 0 bases from V and 2 bases from J, leaving 13 bases between. From germline, CDR1 is SGDLS and CDR2 YYNGEE. In DNA form, the CDR3 reads TGTGCCAGCAGCGTAGACCCTGGCGGGGCCACAGATACGCAGTATTTT. It yields the protein CASSVDPGGATDTQYF. The full variable domain, rest sourced from reference TRBV9 and TRBJ2-3, is DSGVTQTPKHLITATGQRVTLRCSPRSGDLSVYWYQQSLDQGLQFLIQYYNGEERAKGNILERFSAQQFPDLHSELNLSSLELGDSALYFCASSVDPGGATDTQYFGPGTRLTVL.

The chain joins TRBV29-1 to TRBJ1-2; tentative D call: TRBD1 (5 bases). The CDR3 consists of 12 residues. The V gene lost 6 bases and the J gene lost 4 bases, with 12 bases spanning the gap. The germline gives CDR1 SQVTM, CDR2 ANQGSEA. CDR3 loop: CSVQGQGYGYTF. The CDR3 DNA is TGCAGCGTCCAGGGTCAGGGCTATGGCTACACCTTC.

The rearrangement links TRBV5-4 to TRBJ2-1; 8 nucleotides match TRBD2. Trimming removed 6 bases from V and 7 bases from J; junction bases left unmatched: 3. This CDR3 has 12 amino acids. Germline V lookup: CDR1 SGHNT, CDR2 YYREEE (reference sequence). CDR3 in DNA: TGTGCCAGCAATGGACTAGCAAATGAGCAGTTCTTC. Its translation: CASNGLANEQFF.

V and J are TRBV12-2 and TRBJ2-7; whether TRBD1, the table's D call, matches the DNA was not checked. TRBV12-2 is shown as a pseudogene. This CDR3 is built from 15 residues. CDR3 sequence: CASRLASPQGYEQYF. The CDR3 DNA reads as TGTGCAAGTCGCTTAGCGTCGCCACAGGGCTACGAGCAGTACTTC.

This chain connects TRBV5-6 to TRBJ1-1; D ambiguous. Germline CDR1 reads SGHDT; CDR2 reads YYEEEE. The V gene lost 0 bases and the J gene lost 3 bases, with 3 bases spanning the gap. The CDR3 consists of 12 residues. CDR3 residues: CASSLGYTEAFF. CDR3 DNA: TGTGCCAGCAGCTTGGGCTACACTGAAGCTTTCTTT.

This chain connects TRBV7-8 to TRBJ2-3, with no clear D. CDR3 size: 15 residues. The germline V gene encodes CDR1 SGHVS and CDR2 FQNEAQ. V lost 5 bases, J lost 2 bases, and 14 bases lay in between. The DNA of the CDR3 is TGTGCCAGCAGCACTTACGACCAGGACACAGATACGCAGTATTTT. It encodes CASSTYDQDTDTQYF.